Presented here are 8 T cell receptor beta chains from one specimen sequenced in a study of blood T cell repertoires in COVID-19 (dated by TCRdb to about 2020). Preparation of the library involved the immunoSEQ multiplex PCR assay. TCRdb's version of the immuneACCESS table is confined to in-frame rearrangements and falls short of the full clone set. An unresolved V gene accounts for under half of the shortfall where checked; the remainder is of unknown origin. The sample table holds around 200,000 clones, of which 75% to 90% were seen once. The ten largest clones take up 1.1% of the sample. The specimen sequenced was peripheral blood. Receptor source: a young man with acute or convalescent COVID-19.

This clone was observed once. The chain joins TRBV9 to TRBJ2-1; 7 positions match TRBD2. The J segment lost 6 bases and the V segment lost 3 bases, leaving 6 bases of the junction unmatched. The germline gives CDR1 SGDLS, CDR2 YYNGEE. The CDR3 has 14 amino acids. CDR3 in amino acids: CASSATSVFNEQFF. CDR3 DNA sequence: TGTGCCAGCAGCGCAACTAGCGTGTTCAATGAGCAGTTCTTC. Filled out from reference TRBV9 and TRBJ2-1, the complete variable domain reads DSGVTQTPKHLITATGQRVTLRCSPRSGDLSVYWYQQSLDQGLQFLIQYYNGEERAKGNILERFSAQQFPDLHSELNLSSLELGDSALYFCASSATSVFNEQFFGPGTRLTVL.

This sequence joins TRBV5-1 and TRBJ2-1; D may be TRBD1 (6 bases). The CDR3 is 17 residues long. Germline CDR1 reads SGHRS; CDR2 reads YFSETQ. V was shortened by 4 bases and J by 5 bases, with 22 bases between the two germline ends. CDR3 in DNA: TGCGCCAGCAGCCCTGAAACAGGGTTGGGCCCGGACAATGAGCAGTTCTTC. This sequence encodes CASSPETGLGPDNEQFF.

The chain combines TRBV14 with TRBJ1-3; D is unclear. Trimming removed 4 bases at V and 2 bases at J, with 12 bases between. CDR3 length equals 15 residues. CDR1 and CDR2 from the germline V gene are SGHDN and FVKESK. CDR3 loop: CASSRRAVPGNTIYF. The CDR3 DNA reads as TGTGCCAGCAGCCGCCGTGCGGTTCCTGGAAACACCATATATTTT.

The rearrangement joins TRBV7-2 to TRBJ1-4, with D hard to call. Per the germline V gene, CDR1 is SGHTA and CDR2 is FQGNSA. The V gene lost 2 bases and the J gene lost 0 bases, with 7 bases spanning the gap. The CDR3 consists of 15 residues. CDR3 protein: CASSLSRATNEKLFF. The CDR3 nucleotides read TGTGCCAGCAGCTTAAGCCGAGCAACTAATGAAAAACTGTTTTTT.

This clone is a singleton in its sample. The gene calls are TRBV9 and TRBJ2-7; the match to TRBD2 covers 7 bases. Germline V gene lookup returns CDR1 SGDLS and CDR2 YYNGEE. CDR3 length: 17 residues. V gave up 0 bases and J gave up 7 bases; unmatched junction bases: 16. The CDR3 DNA is TGTGCCAGCAGCGTAGCGGGGGGAGCGGGCCACCCGGGGGAGCAGTACTTC. It yields the protein CASSVAGGAGHPGEQYF.

This sequence joins TRBV6-1 and TRBJ2-7, with 8 bases matching TRBD1. The J segment lost 2 bases and the V segment lost 6 bases, leaving 6 bases of the junction unmatched. CDR3 size: 14 residues. Germline CDR1 is MNHNS and CDR2 is SASEGT. The CDR3 spells CASSDRGPTYEQYF. The DNA for the CDR3 is TGTGCCAGCAGCGACAGGGGCCCCACCTACGAGCAGTACTTC.

The rearrangement links TRBV29-1 to TRBJ2-2, with D perhaps TRBD1 (6 bases). Germline values: CDR1 SQVTM, CDR2 ANQGSEA. V was pared by 3 bases and J by 2 bases, with 10 bases between. The CDR3 covers 14 residues. CDR3 nucleotides: TGCAGCGTTGATCAACAGGGAAACACCGGGGAGCTGTTTTTT. Its protein is CSVDQQGNTGELFF.

The chain's CDR3 is CASSPSGPGYGYTF. The DNA for the CDR3 is TGTGCCAGCAGCCCATCAGGGCCAGGCTATGGCTACACCTTC. V usage is TRBV3-1 (or the pseudogene TRBV3-2) and J usage is TRBJ1-2; the D gene is possibly TRBD1 (5 bases). Between the trimmed V and J ends, which lost 4 bases and 4 bases, there was a span of 13 bases. CDR1 LGHDT and CDR2 YNNKEL come from the germline V gene (reference sequence). There are 14 residues in the CDR3.